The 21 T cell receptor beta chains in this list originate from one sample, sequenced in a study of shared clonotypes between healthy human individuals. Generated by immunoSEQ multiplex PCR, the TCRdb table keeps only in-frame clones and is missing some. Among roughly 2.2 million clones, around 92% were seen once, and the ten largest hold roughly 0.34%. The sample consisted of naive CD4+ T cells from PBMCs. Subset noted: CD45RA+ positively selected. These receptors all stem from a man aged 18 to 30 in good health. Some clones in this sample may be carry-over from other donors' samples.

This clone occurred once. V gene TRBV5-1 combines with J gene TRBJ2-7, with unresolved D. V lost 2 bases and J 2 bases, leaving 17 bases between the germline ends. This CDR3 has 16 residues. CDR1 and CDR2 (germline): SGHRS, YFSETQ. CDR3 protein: CASSFALGRGPYEQYF. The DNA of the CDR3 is TGCGCCAGCAGCTTCGCCCTCGGAAGAGGCCCCTACGAGCAGTACTTC. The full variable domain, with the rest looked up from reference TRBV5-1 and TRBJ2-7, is KAGVTQTPRYLIKTRGQQVTLSCSPISGHRSVSWYQQTPGQGLQFLFEYFSETQRNKGNFPGRFSGRQFSNSRSEMNVSTLELGDSALYLCASSFALGRGPYEQYFGPGTRLTVT.

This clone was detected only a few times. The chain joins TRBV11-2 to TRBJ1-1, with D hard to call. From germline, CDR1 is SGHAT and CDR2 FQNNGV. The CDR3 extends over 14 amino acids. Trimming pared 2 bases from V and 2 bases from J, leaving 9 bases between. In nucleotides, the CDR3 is TGTGCCAGCAGCTTAAGAAGGGAAAACACTGAAGCTTTCTTT. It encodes CASSLRRENTEAFF.

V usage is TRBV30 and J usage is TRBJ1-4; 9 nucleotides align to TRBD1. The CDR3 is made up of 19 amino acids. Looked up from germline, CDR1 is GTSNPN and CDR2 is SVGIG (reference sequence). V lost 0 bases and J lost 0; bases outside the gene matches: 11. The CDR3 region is CAWSVGWRDRASTNEKLFF. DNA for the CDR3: TGTGCCTGGAGTGTCGGTTGGCGGGACAGGGCGTCAACTAATGAAAAACTGTTTTTT.

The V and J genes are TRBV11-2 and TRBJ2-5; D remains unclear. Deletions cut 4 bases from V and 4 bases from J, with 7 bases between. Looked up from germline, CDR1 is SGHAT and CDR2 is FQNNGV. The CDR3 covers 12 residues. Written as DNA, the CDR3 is TGTGCCAGCAGCTCGCCCTCAGAGACCCAGTACTTC. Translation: CASSSPSETQYF.

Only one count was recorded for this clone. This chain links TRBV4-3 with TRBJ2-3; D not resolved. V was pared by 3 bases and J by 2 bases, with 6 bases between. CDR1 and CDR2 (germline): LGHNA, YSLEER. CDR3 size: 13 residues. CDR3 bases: TGCGCCAGCAGCCATGACTTCACAGATACGCAGTATTTT. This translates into CASSHDFTDTQYF.

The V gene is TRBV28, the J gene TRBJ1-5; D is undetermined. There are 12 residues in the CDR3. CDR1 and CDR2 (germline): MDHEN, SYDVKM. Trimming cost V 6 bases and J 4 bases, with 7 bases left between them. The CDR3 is CASRPINQPQHF. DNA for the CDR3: TGTGCCAGCAGGCCCATAAATCAGCCCCAGCATTTT.

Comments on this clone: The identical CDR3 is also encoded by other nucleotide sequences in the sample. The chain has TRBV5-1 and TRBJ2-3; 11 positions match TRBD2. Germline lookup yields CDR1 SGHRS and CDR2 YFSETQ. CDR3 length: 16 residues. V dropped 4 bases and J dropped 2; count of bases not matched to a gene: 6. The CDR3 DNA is TGCGCCAGCAGCCTCGGGACTAGCGGAATCACAGATACGCAGTATTTT. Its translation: CASSLGTSGITDTQYF.

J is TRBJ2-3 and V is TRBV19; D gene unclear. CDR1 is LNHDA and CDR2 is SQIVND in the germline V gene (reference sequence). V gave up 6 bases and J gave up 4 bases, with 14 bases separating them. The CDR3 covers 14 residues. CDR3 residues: CASSHPTSPDTQYF. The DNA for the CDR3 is TGTGCCAGTAGCCATCCGACCAGCCCAGATACGCAGTATTTT.

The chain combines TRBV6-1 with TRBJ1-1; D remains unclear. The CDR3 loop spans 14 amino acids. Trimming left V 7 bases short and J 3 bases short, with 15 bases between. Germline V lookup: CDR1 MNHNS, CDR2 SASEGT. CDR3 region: CASTTEPYYTEAFF. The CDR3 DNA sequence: TGTGCCAGCACCACAGAACCATACTACACTGAAGCTTTCTTT.

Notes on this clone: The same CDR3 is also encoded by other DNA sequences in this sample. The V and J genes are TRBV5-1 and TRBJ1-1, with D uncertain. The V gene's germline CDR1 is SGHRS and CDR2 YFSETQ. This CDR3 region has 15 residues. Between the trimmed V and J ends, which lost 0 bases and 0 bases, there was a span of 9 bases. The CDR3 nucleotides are TGCGCCAGCAGCTTGGCGGGCAGCATGAACACTGAAGCTTTCTTT. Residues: CASSLAGSMNTEAFF.

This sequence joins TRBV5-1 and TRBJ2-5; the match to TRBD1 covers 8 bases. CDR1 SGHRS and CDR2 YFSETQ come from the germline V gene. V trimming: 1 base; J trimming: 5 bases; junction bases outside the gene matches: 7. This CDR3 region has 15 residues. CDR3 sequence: CASSLSGRGLETQYF. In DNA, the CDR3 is TGCGCCAGCAGCTTGAGTGGCAGGGGGCTGGAGACCCAGTACTTC.

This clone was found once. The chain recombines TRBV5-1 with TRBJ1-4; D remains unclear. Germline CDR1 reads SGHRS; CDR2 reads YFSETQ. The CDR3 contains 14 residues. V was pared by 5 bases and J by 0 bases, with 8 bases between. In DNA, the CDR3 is TGCGCCAGCAGTCCATCCGCAACTAATGAAAAACTGTTTTTT. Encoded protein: CASSPSATNEKLFF.

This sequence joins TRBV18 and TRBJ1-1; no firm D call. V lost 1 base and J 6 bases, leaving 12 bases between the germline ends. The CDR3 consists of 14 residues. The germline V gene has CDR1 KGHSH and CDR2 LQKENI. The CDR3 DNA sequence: TGTGCCAGCTCACCACTGAAGGCGAGCGCTGAAGCTTTCTTT. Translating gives CASSPLKASAEAFF.

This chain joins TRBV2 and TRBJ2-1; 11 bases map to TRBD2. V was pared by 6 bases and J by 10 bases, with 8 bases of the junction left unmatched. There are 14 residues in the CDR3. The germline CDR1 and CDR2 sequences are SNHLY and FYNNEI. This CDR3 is CASSPLAGDREQFF. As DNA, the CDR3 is TGTGCCAGCAGCCCACTAGCGGGAGACCGGGAGCAGTTCTTC.

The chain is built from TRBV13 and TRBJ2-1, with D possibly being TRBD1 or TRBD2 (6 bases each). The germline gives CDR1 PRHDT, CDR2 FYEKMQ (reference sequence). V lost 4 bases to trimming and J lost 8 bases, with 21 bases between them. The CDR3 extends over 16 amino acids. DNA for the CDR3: TGTGCCAGCAGCTCCAATACGGGCTGGAGGGGGGATGAGCAGTTCTTC. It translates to CASSSNTGWRGDEQFF.

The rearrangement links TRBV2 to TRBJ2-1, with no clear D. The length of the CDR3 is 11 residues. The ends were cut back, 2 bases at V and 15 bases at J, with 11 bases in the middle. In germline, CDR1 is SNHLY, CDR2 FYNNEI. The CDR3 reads CASSEYRHGFF. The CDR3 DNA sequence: TGTGCCAGCAGTGAATACAGACACGGGTTCTTC.

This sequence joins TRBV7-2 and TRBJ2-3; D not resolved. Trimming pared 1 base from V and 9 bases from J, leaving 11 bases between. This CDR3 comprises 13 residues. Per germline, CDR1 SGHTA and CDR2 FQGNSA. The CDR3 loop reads CASSLGSWVTQYF. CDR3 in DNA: TGTGCCAGCAGCTTAGGTTCTTGGGTGACGCAGTATTTT.

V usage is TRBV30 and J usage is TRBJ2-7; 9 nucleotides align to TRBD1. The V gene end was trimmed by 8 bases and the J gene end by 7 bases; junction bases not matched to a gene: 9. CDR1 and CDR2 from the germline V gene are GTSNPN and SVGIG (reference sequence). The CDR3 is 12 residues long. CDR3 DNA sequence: TGTGCCGGGACAGGGAGGCGTAGGGAGCAGTACTTC. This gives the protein CAGTGRRREQYF.

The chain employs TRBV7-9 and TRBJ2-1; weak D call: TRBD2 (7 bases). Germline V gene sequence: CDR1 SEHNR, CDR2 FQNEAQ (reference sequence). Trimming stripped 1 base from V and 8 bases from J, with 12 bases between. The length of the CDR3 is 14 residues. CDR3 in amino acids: CASSLDGGGDEQFF. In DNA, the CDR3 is TGTGCCAGCAGCTTAGATGGCGGGGGCGATGAGCAGTTCTTC.

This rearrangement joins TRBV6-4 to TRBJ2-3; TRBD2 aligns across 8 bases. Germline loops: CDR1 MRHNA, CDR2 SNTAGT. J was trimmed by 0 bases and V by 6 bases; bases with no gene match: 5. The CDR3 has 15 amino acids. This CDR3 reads CASSLSGASTDTQYF. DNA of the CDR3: TGTGCCAGCAGCCTTAGCGGGGCGAGCACAGATACGCAGTATTTT.

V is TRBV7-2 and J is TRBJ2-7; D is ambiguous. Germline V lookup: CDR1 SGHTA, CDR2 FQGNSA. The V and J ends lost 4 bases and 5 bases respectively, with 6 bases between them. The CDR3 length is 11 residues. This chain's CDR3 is CASSSTDEQYF. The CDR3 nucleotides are TGTGCCAGCAGCTCAACGGACGAGCAGTACTTC.